Below, 9 T cell receptor beta chains from the same sample are listed, as sequenced in a study of T cell responses to AZD1222 COVID-19 vaccine. The protocol was immunoSEQ multiplex PCR, while the TCRdb copy is restricted to in-frame clones and leaves out a portion. The sample lists 140,000 to 150,000 clones; roughly 90% were seen once. The specimen was peripheral blood, collected 28 days after the second AZD1222 dose. The receptor source for this set is an adult who received the AZD1222 COVID-19 vaccine.

To note about this clone: Different DNA sequences within this sample yield the same CDR3. In nucleotides, the CDR3 is TGTGCCAGCAGTTTAGGGAACACTGAAGCTTTCTTT. As protein: CASSLGNTEAFF. The V and J genes are TRBV28 and TRBJ1-1; D is uncertain. The CDR3 covers 12 residues. Trimming took off 2 bases at V and 1 base at J, with 2 bases between the two ends. The V gene's germline CDR1 is MDHEN and CDR2 SYDVKM.

The chain couples TRBV15 to TRBJ1-5; TRBD1 might be the D (5 bases). The V end was cut by 1 base, the J end by 3 bases, with 13 bases between. Germline V gene sequence: CDR1 LNHNV, CDR2 YYDKDF (reference sequence). This CDR3 contains 16 residues. The DNA for the CDR3 is TGTGCCACCAGCAGAGTCTGGGGGGGGGACAATCAGCCCCAGCATTTT. As protein: CATSRVWGGDNQPQHF.

V usage is TRBV5-5 and J usage is TRBJ1-2, with D tentatively TRBD1 (6 bases). Trimming cost V 0 bases and J 4 bases, with 19 bases left between them. Germline V gene data show CDR1 as SGHKS and CDR2 as YYEKEE (reference sequence). There are 17 residues in the CDR3. The CDR3 spells CASSLVGGSSLPYGYTF. Here the CDR3 DNA reads TGTGCCAGCAGCTTGGTGGGGGGCAGCTCCCTTCCCTATGGCTACACCTTC.

This chain links TRBV28 with TRBJ2-3; TRBD2 agrees at 13 bases. The ends lost 6 bases at V and 2 bases at J; junction bases unmatched: 5. The germline V gene encodes CDR1 MDHEN and CDR2 SYDVKM. The CDR3 is 16 amino acids. The CDR3 DNA reads TGTGCCAGCAGCTCCGGGACTAGCGGGGACACAGATACGCAGTATTTT. It encodes CASSSGTSGDTDTQYF.

V is TRBV18 and J is TRBJ1-3; D gene uncertain. This CDR3 is 14 amino acids long. Trimming shortened V by 6 bases and J by 7 bases, and 16 bases separated the two germline ends. Germline V CDR1 and CDR2: KGHSH, LQKENI. The CDR3 is CASSPSVGRNTIYF. The CDR3 DNA follows: TGTGCCAGCTCTCCAAGCGTAGGGAGGAACACCATATATTTT.

The CDR3 loop reads CASSTDSSSTDTQYF. The CDR3 DNA sequence: TGTGCCAGCTCTACGGACTCTTCTAGCACAGATACGCAGTATTTT. The chain carries TRBV18 and TRBJ2-3, with D perhaps matching TRBD2 (5 bases). Trimming removed 6 bases from V and 0 bases from J, with 13 bases in between. Germline CDR1 is KGHSH and CDR2 is LQKENI. The length of the CDR3 is 15 residues.

The count of this clone is one. V and J are TRBV5-5 and TRBJ1-2; the D is unclear. Germline values: CDR1 SGHKS, CDR2 YYEKEE (reference sequence). The CDR3 length is 13 residues. V shed 5 bases and J shed 3 bases, with 11 bases lying between them. CDR3 bases: TGTGCCAGCAGTCCCACTGAGGACTATGGCTACACCTTC. Amino acids: CASSPTEDYGYTF.

CDR3 protein: CASSPGLAGSYNEQFF. The CDR3 DNA sequence: TGTGCCAGCAGCCCGGGACTAGCGGGCTCCTACAATGAGCAGTTCTTC. The chain uses TRBV11-3 and TRBJ2-1; 12 bases are shared with TRBD2. J gave up 0 bases and V 5 bases, and 2 bases lay outside the gene matches. Germline V lookup: CDR1 SGHNT, CDR2 YENEEA. The CDR3 runs 16 residues.

The chain carries TRBV4-3 and TRBJ1-1; D possibly corresponds to TRBD1 (5 bases). V lost 4 bases and J 1 base, leaving 13 bases between the germline ends. This CDR3 region has 15 residues. Germline loops: CDR1 LGHNA, CDR2 YSLEER. The CDR3 DNA follows: TGCGCCAGCAGCCCAAACCAGGGATGGAACACTGAAGCTTTCTTT. Protein product: CASSPNQGWNTEAFF.